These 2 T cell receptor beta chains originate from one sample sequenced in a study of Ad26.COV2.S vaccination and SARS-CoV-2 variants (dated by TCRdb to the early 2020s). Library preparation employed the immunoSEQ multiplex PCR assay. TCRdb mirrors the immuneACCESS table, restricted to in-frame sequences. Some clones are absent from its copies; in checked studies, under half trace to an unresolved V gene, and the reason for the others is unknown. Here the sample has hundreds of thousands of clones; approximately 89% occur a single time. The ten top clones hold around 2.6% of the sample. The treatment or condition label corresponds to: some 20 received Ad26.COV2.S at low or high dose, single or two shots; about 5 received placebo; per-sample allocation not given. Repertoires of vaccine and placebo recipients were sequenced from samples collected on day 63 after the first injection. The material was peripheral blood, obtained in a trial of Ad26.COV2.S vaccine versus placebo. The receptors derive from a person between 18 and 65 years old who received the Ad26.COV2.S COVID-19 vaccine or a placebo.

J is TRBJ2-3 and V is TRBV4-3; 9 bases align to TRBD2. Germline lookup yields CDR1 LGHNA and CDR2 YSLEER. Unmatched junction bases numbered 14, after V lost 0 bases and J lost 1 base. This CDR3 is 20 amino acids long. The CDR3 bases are TGCGCCAGCAGCCAAGATCCCCCCGCGGGGGGGCTTTTCCGCACAGATACGCAGTATTTT. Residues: CASSQDPPAGGLFRTDTQYF.

CDR3 protein: CASSRHRWGNQPQHF. The CDR3 DNA sequence: TGTGCCAGCAGCCGGCACCGATGGGGCAATCAGCCCCAGCATTTT. The V and J genes are TRBV7-3 and TRBJ1-5; D gene uncertain. The germline CDR1 and CDR2 sequences are SGHTA and FQGTGA. The CDR3 extends over 15 amino acids. Trimming pared 5 bases from V and 2 bases from J, leaving 13 bases between.